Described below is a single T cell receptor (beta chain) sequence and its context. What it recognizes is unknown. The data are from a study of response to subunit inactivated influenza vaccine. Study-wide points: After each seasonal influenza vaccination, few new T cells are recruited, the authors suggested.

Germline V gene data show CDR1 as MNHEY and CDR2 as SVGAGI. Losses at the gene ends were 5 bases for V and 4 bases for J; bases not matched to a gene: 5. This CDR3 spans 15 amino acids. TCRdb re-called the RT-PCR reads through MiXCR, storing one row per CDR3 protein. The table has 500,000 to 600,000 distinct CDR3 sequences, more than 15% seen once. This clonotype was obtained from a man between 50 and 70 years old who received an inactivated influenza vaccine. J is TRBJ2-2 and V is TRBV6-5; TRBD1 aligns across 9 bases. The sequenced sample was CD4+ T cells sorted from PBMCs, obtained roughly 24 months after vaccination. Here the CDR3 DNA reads TGTGCCAGCAGTAACCGGGACAGGGTCACCGGGGAGCTGTTTTTT. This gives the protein CASSNRDRVTGELFF.